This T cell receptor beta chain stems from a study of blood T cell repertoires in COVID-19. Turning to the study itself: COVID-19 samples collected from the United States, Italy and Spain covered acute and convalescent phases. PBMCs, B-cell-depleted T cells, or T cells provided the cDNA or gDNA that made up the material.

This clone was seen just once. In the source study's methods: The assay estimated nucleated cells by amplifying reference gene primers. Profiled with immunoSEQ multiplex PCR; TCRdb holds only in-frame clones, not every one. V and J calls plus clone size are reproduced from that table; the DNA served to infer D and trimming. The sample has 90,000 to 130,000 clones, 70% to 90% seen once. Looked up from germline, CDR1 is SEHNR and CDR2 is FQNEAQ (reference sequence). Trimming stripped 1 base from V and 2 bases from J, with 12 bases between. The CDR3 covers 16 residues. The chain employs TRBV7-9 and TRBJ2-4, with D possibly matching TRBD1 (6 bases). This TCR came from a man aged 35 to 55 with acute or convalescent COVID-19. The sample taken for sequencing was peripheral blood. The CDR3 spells CASSLVRGESKNIQYF. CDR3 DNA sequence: TGTGCCAGCAGCTTAGTCAGGGGAGAATCCAAAAACATTCAGTACTTC.